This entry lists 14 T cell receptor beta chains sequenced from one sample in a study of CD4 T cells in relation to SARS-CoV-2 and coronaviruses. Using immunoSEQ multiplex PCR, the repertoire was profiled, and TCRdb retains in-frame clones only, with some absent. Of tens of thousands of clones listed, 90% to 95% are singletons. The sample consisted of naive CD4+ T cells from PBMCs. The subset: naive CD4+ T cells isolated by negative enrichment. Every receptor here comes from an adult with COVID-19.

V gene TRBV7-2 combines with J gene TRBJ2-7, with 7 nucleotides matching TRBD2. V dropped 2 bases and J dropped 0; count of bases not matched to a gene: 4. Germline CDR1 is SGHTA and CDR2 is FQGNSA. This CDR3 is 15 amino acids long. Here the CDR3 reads CASSLLAVSSYEQYF. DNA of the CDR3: TGTGCCAGCAGCTTACTAGCGGTTAGCTCCTACGAGCAGTACTTC.

CDR3 coding DNA: TGTGCCAGCAGCGCGTCAGGGAGACGAGAGACCCAGTACTTC. Its translation is CASSASGRRETQYF. The genes are TRBV7-9 and TRBJ2-5; tentatively, D is TRBD1 or TRBD2 (5 bases each). The V end was cut by 5 bases, the J end by 4 bases, with 14 bases between. This CDR3 has 14 residues. Germline CDR1 reads SEHNR; CDR2 reads FQNEAQ (reference sequence). Full variable domain (outside the CDR3, taken from reference TRBV7-9 and TRBJ2-5): DTGVSQNPRHKITKRGQNVTFRCDPISEHNRLYWYRQTLGQGPEFLTYFQNEAQLEKSRLLSDRFSAERPKGSFSTLEIQRTEQGDSAMYLCASSASGRRETQYFGPGTRLLVL.

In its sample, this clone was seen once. The CDR3 spells CASSYVGGGSYEQYF. In DNA, the CDR3 is TGTGCCAGCAGTTACGTCGGGGGGGGTTCCTACGAGCAGTACTTC. J is TRBJ2-7 and V is TRBV6-2 or TRBV6-3; 8 bases are shared with TRBD2. The ends lost 2 bases at V and 1 base at J; junction bases unmatched: 4. CDR3 size: 15 residues. From germline, CDR1 is MNHEY and CDR2 SVGEGT.

The CDR3 region is CASSYSGIVNYGYTF. In nucleotides, the CDR3 is TGTGCCAGCAGTTACTCGGGCATAGTTAACTATGGCTACACCTTC. The chain is built from TRBV6-5 and TRBJ1-2, with D unclear. The CDR3 is 15 residues long. Germline V CDR1 and CDR2: MNHEY, SVGAGI. Trimming removed 0 bases from V and 1 base from J, with 9 bases in between.

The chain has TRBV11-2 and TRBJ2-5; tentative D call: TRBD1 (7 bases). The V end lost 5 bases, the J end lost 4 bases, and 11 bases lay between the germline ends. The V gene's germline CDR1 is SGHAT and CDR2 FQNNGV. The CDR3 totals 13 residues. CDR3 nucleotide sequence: TGTGCCAGCAGCGTTCAGGGGGGAGAGACCCAGTACTTC. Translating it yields CASSVQGGETQYF.

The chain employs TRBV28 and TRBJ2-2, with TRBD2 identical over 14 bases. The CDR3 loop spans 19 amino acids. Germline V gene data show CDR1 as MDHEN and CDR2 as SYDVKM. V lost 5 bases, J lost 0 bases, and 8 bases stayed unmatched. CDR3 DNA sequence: TGTGCCAGCAGTCCGAGACTAGCGGGAGGGGGTACGAACACCGGGGAGCTGTTTTTT. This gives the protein CASSPRLAGGGTNTGELFF.

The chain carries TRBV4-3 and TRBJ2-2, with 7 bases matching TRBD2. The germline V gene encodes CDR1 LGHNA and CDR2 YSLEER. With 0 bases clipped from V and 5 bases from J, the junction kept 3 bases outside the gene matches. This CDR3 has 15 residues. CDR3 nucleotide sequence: TGCGCCAGCAGCCAAGATAGCGGGCTAACCGGGGAGCTGTTTTTT. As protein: CASSQDSGLTGELFF.

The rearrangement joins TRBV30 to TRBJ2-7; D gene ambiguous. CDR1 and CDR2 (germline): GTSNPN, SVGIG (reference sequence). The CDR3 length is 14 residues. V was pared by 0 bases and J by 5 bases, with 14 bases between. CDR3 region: CAWSVSVSRNEQYF. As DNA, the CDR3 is TGTGCCTGGAGTGTATCGGTTTCTAGAAACGAGCAGTACTTC.

CDR3 protein: CAWRGAGRNIQYF. In DNA form, the CDR3 reads TGTGCCTGGAGGGGAGCGGGGAGAAACATTCAGTACTTC. This chain joins TRBV30 and TRBJ2-4; 7 bases align to TRBD2. Losses at the gene ends were 3 bases for V and 6 bases for J; bases not matched to a gene: 5. CDR1 GTSNPN and CDR2 SVGIG come from the germline V gene (reference sequence). The CDR3 contains 13 residues.

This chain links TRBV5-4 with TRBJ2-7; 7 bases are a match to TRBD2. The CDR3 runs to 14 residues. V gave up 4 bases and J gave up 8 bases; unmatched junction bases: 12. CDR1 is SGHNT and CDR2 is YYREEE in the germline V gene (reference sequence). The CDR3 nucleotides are TGTGCCAGCAGCCGGGGCGGGAGTATTATAAAGCAGTACTTC. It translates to CASSRGGSIIKQYF.

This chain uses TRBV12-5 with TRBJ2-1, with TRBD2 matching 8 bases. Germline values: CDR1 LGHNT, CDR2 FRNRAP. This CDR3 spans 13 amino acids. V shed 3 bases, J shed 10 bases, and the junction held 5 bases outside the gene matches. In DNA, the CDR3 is TGTGCTAGTGGTTTAGAAGCGGGAGTAGAGCAGTTCTTC. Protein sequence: CASGLEAGVEQFF.

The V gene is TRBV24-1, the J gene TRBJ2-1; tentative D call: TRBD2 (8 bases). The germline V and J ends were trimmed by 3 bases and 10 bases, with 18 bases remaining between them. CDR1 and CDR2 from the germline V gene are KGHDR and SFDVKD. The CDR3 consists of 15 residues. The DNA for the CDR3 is TGTGCCACCAGTGATCGGGAGGGGGCAGGTCGGGAGCAGTTCTTC. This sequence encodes CATSDREGAGREQFF.

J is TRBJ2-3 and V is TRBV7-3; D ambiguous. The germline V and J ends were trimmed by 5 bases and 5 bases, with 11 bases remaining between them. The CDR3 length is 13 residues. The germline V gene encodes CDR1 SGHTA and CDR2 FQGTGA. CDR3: CASSTNPGDTQYF. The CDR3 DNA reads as TGTGCCAGCAGCACCAACCCTGGAGATACGCAGTATTTT.

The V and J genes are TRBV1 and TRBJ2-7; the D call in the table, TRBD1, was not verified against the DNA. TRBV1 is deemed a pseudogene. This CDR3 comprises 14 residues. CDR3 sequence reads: CTSSLRDTYYEQYF. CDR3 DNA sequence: TGCACCAGCAGCCTCCGGGACACTTACTACGAGCAGTACTTC.